One and the same sample provided the 18 T cell receptor beta chains below, sequenced in a study of control samples from healthy donors and cancer patients. Sequencing used immunoSEQ multiplex PCR; TCRdb keeps in-frame clones, though not all of them. Altogether 150,000 to 200,000 clones are present, approximately 92% being singletons, with the ten largest covering 2% to 2.5%. Sequenced input: blood. These receptors all come from a woman between 40 and 55 years old in good health.

This chain connects TRBV6-6 to TRBJ1-2, with 10 bases identical to TRBD1. The V gene end was trimmed by 5 bases and the J gene end by 7 bases; junction bases not matched to a gene: 4. Germline-derived CDR1 and CDR2 are MNHNY and SVGAGI (reference sequence). The length of the CDR3 is 13 residues. CDR3 in DNA: TGTGCCAGCAGTCGCCGGGACAGGGGTGGCTACACCTTC. Amino acid sequence: CASSRRDRGGYTF.

This chain connects TRBV5-5 to TRBJ2-7; D is unclear. The V end lost 0 bases, the J end lost 5 bases, and 12 bases lay between the germline ends. The CDR3 is 14 amino acids. CDR1 SGHKS and CDR2 YYEKEE come from the germline V gene (reference sequence). The DNA of the CDR3 is TGTGCCAGCAGCTTGGGCCCTCTGAAAGACGAGCAGTACTTC. Protein: CASSLGPLKDEQYF.

The genes are TRBV11-2 and TRBJ2-3; tentative D call: TRBD2 (5 bases). CDR1 SGHAT and CDR2 FQNNGV come from the germline V gene. The CDR3 spans 14 residues. Trimming removed 2 bases from V and 4 bases from J, with 10 bases in between. The CDR3 loop reads CASSLNSGADTQYF. Written as DNA, the CDR3 is TGTGCCAGCAGCTTAAATTCCGGGGCAGATACGCAGTATTTT. The whole variable domain, remainder taken from reference TRBV11-2 and TRBJ2-3, is EAGVAQSPRYKIIEKRQSVAFWCNPISGHATLYWYQQILGQGPKLLIQFQNNGVVDDSQLPKDRFSAERLKGVDSTLKIQPAKLEDSAVYLCASSLNSGADTQYFGPGTRLTVL.

The V and J genes are TRBV11-3 and TRBJ2-3; TRBD2 matches at 8 bases. J lost 1 base, V lost 3 bases, and 3 bases had no gene match. This CDR3 is 15 amino acids long. Germline CDR1 and CDR2: SGHNT and YENEEA. CDR3 in amino acids: CASSFHSGGTDTQYF. The CDR3 coding sequence is TGTGCCAGCAGCTTTCATAGCGGGGGCACAGATACGCAGTATTTT.

The V gene is TRBV29-1, the J gene TRBJ1-1; D is undetermined. The V end was cut by 5 bases, the J end by 7 bases, with 8 bases between. From germline, CDR1 is SQVTM and CDR2 ANQGSEA. There are 10 residues in the CDR3. This CDR3 reads CSVPGSEAFF. CDR3 DNA sequence: TGCAGCGTTCCGGGAAGTGAAGCTTTCTTT. Looking up the rest from reference TRBV29-1 and TRBJ1-1 gives the full variable domain: SAVISQKPSRDICQRGTSLTIQCQVDSQVTMMFWYRQQPGQSLTLIATANQGSEATYESGFVIDKFPISRPNLTFSTLTVSNMSPEDSSIYLCSVPGSEAFFGQGTRLTVV.

Concerning this clone itself: An end of the junction differs from the germline gene, which may be a read error. The V call is TRBV5-5, the J call TRBJ2-7; no clear D gene. The germline gives CDR1 SGHKS, CDR2 YYEKEE (reference sequence). This CDR3 region has 12 residues. This CDR3 reads CASSTDSSEQYF. For the CDR3, the DNA is TGTGCCAGCAGCACAGACTCCTCCGAGCAGTACTTC.

V gene TRBV7-9 combines with J gene TRBJ2-1, with D hard to call. Germline-derived CDR1 and CDR2 are SEHNR and FQNEAQ (reference sequence). This CDR3 spans 12 amino acids. V lost 5 bases, J lost 8 bases, and 10 bases lay in between. CDR3 region: CASSKEYDEQFF. The CDR3 DNA reads as TGTGCCAGCAGCAAAGAATACGATGAGCAGTTCTTC. Variable domain in full (rest from reference TRBV7-9 and TRBJ2-1): DTGVSQNPRHKITKRGQNVTFRCDPISEHNRLYWYRQTLGQGPEFLTYFQNEAQLEKSRLLSDRFSAERPKGSFSTLEIQRTEQGDSAMYLCASSKEYDEQFFGPGTRLTVL.

Here the CDR3 DNA reads TGCGCCAGCAGCTTCGCAGGGGGGGCTAATGAAAAACTGTTTTTT. Its protein product is CASSFAGGANEKLFF. V gene TRBV5-1 combines with J gene TRBJ1-4, with 7 bases that match TRBD1. CDR1 SGHRS and CDR2 YFSETQ come from the germline V gene. The CDR3 is 15 amino acids. The V and J ends lost 2 bases and 3 bases, in that order; junction bases with no gene match: 4.

The chain recombines TRBV10-3 with TRBJ1-4; D gene unclear. The germline V gene encodes CDR1 ENHRY and CDR2 SYGVKD. The CDR3 is 13 residues long. V lost 2 bases to trimming and J lost 5 bases, with 6 bases between them. The CDR3 loop reads CAISEAVNEKLFF. For the CDR3, the DNA is TGTGCCATCAGTGAGGCCGTAAATGAAAAACTGTTTTTT.

The gene calls are TRBV19 and TRBJ2-3; 8 bases agree with TRBD1. CDR3 length: 15 residues. Germline CDR1 LNHDA, CDR2 SQIVND (reference sequence). After removal of 0 bases from V and 3 bases from J, the junction contained 2 bases not matched to a gene. This CDR3 is CASSIERTGTDTQYF. DNA of the CDR3: TGTGCCAGTAGTATAGAACGGACAGGGACAGATACGCAGTATTTT.

The chain is built from TRBV7-7 and TRBJ2-1; D is possibly TRBD2 (5 bases). V was shortened by 1 base and J by 4 bases, with 11 bases between the two germline ends. The CDR3 loop spans 15 amino acids. CDR1 SSHAT and CDR2 FNYEAQ come from the germline V gene (reference sequence). The CDR3: CASSLVAGAYNEQFF. As DNA, the CDR3 is TGTGCCAGCAGCTTAGTGGCGGGCGCGTACAATGAGCAGTTCTTC.

V is TRBV23-1 and J is TRBJ2-2, with a tentative D call TRBD2 (6 bases). TRBV23-1 is filed as an ORF, its function uncertain. Trimming left V 3 bases short and J 3 bases short, with 14 bases between. CDR3 size: 16 residues. Written as DNA, the CDR3 is TGCGCCAGCAGTCATTTTACCGGGGGTTACACCGGGGAGCTGTTTTTT. Amino acids: CASSHFTGGYTGELFF.

A single count supports this clone. The chain employs TRBV28 and TRBJ2-2, with D possibly TRBD1 on 5 matching bases. Per germline, CDR1 MDHEN and CDR2 SYDVKM. This CDR3 region has 15 residues. The germline V and J ends were trimmed by 1 base and 1 base, with 7 bases remaining between them. This CDR3 is CASSLLGQNTGELFF. CDR3 coding DNA: TGTGCCAGCAGTTTATTGGGGCAGAACACCGGGGAGCTGTTTTTT.

The chain carries TRBV4-1 and TRBJ1-5, with a possible D match to TRBD1 (6 bases). The CDR3 spans 17 residues. Between the trimmed V and J ends, which lost 4 bases and 5 bases, there was a span of 21 bases. Germline V gives CDR1 MGHRA, CDR2 YSYEKL. CDR3 in amino acids: CASSREPGGGADQPQHF. CDR3 sequence (DNA): TGCGCCAGCAGCCGAGAACCTGGCGGGGGGGCGGATCAGCCCCAGCATTTT.

This sequence joins TRBV10-3 and TRBJ1-2; D remains unclear. V was cut by 2 bases and J by 2 bases, with 9 bases left in between. This CDR3 region has 14 residues. From germline, CDR1 is ENHRY and CDR2 SYGVKD. CDR3 nucleotide sequence: TGTGCCATCAGTGAGGGCGGGGAAAACTATGGCTACACCTTC. This sequence encodes CAISEGGENYGYTF.

The chain is built from TRBV4-1 and TRBJ2-3, with D uncertain. Looked up from germline, CDR1 is MGHRA and CDR2 is YSYEKL. The V gene lost 3 bases and the J gene lost 1 base, with 11 bases spanning the gap. The CDR3 consists of 15 residues. The CDR3 reads CASSHLRQGTDTQYF. CDR3 bases: TGCGCCAGCAGCCACCTAAGGCAGGGCACAGATACGCAGTATTTT.

In DNA, the CDR3 is TGTGCCAGCAGCTTGGAAATAGCCCATGAGCAGTTCTTC. Translated: CASSLEIAHEQFF. The V gene is TRBV5-4, the J gene TRBJ2-1; unclear D gene. The CDR3 covers 13 residues. Trimming shortened V by 0 bases and J by 8 bases, and 9 bases separated the two germline ends. From germline, CDR1 is SGHNT and CDR2 YYREEE (reference sequence).

The V and J genes are TRBV29-1 and TRBJ1-2; 9 nucleotides match TRBD1. J lost 6 bases, V lost 6 bases, and 5 bases had no gene match. Germline CDR1 reads SQVTM; CDR2 reads ANQGSEA. The CDR3 loop spans 12 amino acids. For the CDR3, the DNA is TGCAGCGTCGAACAGGGGGCCGATGGCTACACCTTC. Translated: CSVEQGADGYTF.